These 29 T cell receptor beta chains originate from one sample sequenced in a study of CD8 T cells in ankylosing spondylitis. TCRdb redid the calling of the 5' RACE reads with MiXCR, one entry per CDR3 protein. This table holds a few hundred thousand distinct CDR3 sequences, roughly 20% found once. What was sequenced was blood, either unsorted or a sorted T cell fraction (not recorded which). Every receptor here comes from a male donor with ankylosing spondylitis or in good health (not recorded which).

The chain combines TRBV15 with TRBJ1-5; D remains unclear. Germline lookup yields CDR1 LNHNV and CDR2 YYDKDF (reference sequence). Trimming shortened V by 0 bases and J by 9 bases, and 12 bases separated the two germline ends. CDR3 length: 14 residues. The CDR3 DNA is TGTGCCACCAGCAGAGAACGGTCGGGCGGGCCCCAGCATTTT. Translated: CATSRERSGGPQHF.

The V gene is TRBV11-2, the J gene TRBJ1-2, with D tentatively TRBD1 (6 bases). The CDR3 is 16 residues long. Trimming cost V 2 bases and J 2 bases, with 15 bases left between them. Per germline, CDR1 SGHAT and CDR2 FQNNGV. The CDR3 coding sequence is TGTGCCAGCAGCTTATTACCGGGACACGGCAACTATGGCTACACCTTC. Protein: CASSLLPGHGNYGYTF.

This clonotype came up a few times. CDR3 in amino acids: CASSLWQRQRTNTEAFF. CDR3 nucleotide sequence: TGCGCCAGCAGCTTATGGCAGAGACAAAGGACGAACACTGAAGCTTTCTTT. The V and J genes are TRBV5-1 and TRBJ1-1; D call uncertain. Trimming cost V 2 bases and J 1 base, with 18 bases left between them. The CDR3 is made up of 17 amino acids. Germline V gives CDR1 SGHRS, CDR2 YFSETQ.

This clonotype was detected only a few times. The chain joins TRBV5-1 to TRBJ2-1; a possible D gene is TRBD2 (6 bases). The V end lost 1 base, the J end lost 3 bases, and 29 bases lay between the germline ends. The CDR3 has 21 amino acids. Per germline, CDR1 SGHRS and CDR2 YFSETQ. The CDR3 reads CASSLSGLKNSAQRSYNEQFF. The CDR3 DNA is TGCGCCAGCAGCTTGTCAGGACTAAAAAATTCGGCCCAGCGGAGCTACAATGAGCAGTTCTTC. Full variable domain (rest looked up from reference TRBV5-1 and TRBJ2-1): KAGVTQTPRYLIKTRGQQVTLSCSPISGHRSVSWYQQTPGQGLQFLFEYFSETQRNKGNFPGRFSGRQFSNSRSEMNVSTLELGDSALYLCASSLSGLKNSAQRSYNEQFFGPGTRLTVL.

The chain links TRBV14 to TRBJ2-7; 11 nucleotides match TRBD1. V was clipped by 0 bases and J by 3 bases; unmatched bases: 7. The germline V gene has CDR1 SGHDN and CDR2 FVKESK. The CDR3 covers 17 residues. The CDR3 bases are TGTGCCAGCAGCCAAGATGGACAGGGGGCGGTGGGCTACGAGCAGTACGTC. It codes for CASSQDGQGAVGYEQYV.

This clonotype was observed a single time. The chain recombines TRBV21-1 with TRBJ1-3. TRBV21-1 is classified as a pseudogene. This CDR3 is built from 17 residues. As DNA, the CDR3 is TGTGCCAGCAGCAAAGCGGCGACACAGAGCTCTGGAAACACCATATATTTT. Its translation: CASSKAATQSSGNTIYF.

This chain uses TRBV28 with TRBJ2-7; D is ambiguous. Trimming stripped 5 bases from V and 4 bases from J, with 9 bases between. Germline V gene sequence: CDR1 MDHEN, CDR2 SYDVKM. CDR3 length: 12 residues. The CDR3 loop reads CASSPSRYEQYV. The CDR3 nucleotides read TGTGCCAGCAGTCCCTCGAGGTACGAGCAGTACGTC.

CDR3 protein: CATSDPMDRAQETQYF. The CDR3 DNA reads as TGTGCCACCAGTGATCCGATGGACAGGGCCCAAGAGACCCAGTACTTC. The chain uses TRBV24-1 and TRBJ2-5; 8 bases map to TRBD1. J lost 1 base, V lost 3 bases, and 6 bases had no gene match. CDR1 and CDR2 (germline): KGHDR, SFDVKD. The CDR3 is 16 amino acids.

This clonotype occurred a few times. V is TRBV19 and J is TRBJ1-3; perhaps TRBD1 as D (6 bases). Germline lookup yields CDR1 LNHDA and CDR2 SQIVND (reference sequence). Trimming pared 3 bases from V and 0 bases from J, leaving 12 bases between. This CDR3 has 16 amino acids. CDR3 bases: TGTGCCAGTAGTATCGGACAGCTAAGCTCTGGAAACACCATATATTTT. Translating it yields CASSIGQLSSGNTIYF.

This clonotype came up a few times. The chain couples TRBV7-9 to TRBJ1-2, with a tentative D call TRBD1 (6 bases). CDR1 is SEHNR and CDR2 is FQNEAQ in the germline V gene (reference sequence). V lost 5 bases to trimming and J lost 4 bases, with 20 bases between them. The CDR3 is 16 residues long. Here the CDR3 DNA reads TGTGCCAGCAGCCGAAGTTATGACAGGACCCTCTATGGCTACACCTTC. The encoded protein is CASSRSYDRTLYGYTF.

CDR3 residues: CASSPTGASGGLRNNEQFF. CDR3 coding DNA: TGTGCCAGCAGCCCGACAGGGGCTAGCGGGGGGCTAAGAAACAATGAGCAGTTCTTC. This sequence joins TRBV7-3 and TRBJ2-1, with TRBD2 identical over 11 bases. This CDR3 comprises 19 residues. Germline V gene data show CDR1 as SGHTA and CDR2 as FQGTGA. Trimming cost V 5 bases and J 5 bases; bases outside gene matches: 17.

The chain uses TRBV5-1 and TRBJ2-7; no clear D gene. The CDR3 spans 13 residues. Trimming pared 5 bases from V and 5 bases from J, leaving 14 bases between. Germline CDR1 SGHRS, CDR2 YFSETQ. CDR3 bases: TGCGCCAGCAGGGCTCAGATGTCGGACGAGCAGTACGTC. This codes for CASRAQMSDEQYV.

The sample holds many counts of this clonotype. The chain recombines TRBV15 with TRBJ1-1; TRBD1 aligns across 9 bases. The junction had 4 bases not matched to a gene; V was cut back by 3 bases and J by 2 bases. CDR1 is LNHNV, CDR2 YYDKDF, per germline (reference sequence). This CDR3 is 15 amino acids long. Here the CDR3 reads CATSSDRGTNTEAFF. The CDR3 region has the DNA TGTGCCACCAGCAGCGACAGGGGGACCAACACTGAAGCTTTCTTT.

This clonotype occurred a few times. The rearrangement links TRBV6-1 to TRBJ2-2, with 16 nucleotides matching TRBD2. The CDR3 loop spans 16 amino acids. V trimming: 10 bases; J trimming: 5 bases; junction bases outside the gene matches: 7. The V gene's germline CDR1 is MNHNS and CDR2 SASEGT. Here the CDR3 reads CATKGLAGGPTGELFF. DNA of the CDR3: TGTGCCACTAAGGGACTAGCGGGAGGGCCTACCGGGGAGCTGTTTTTT.

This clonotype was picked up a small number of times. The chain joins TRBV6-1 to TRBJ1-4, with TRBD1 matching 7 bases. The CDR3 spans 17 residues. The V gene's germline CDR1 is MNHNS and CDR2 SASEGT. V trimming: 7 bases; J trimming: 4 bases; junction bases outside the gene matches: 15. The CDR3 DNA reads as TGTGCCAGCATCCCCCCTACAGGGGTCGTTGATAATGAAAAACTGTTTTTT. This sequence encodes CASIPPTGVVDNEKLFF.

The CDR3 region is CSARVPLGTGLNQPQHF. DNA for the CDR3: TGCAGTGCTAGAGTTCCACTCGGGACAGGGTTAAATCAGCCCCAGCATTTT. This chain connects TRBV20-1 to TRBJ1-5, with 9 bases matching TRBD1. The CDR3 has 17 amino acids. V was pared by 1 base and J by 4 bases, with 11 bases of the junction left unmatched. The germline CDR1 and CDR2 sequences are DFQATT and SNEGSKA (reference sequence).

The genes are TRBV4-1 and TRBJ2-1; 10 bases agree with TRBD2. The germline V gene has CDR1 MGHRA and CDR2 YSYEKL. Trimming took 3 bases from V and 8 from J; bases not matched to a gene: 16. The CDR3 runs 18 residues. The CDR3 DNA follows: TGCGCCAGCAGCCAGTTGAGGGAGCGATCTAGCGGGAGTTATGAGCAGTTCTTC. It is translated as CASSQLRERSSGSYEQFF.

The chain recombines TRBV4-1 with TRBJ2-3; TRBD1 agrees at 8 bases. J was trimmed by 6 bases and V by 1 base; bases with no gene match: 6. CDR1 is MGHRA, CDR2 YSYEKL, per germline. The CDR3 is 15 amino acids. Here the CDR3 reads CASSQATGDGDTQYF. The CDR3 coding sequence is TGCGCCAGCAGCCAAGCGACAGGGGATGGGGATACGCAGTATTTT.

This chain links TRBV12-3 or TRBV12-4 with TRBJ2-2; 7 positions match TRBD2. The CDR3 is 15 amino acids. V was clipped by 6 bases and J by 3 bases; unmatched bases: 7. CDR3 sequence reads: CASSSSGSDTGELFF. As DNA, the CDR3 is TGTGCCAGCAGCAGTAGCGGGTCCGACACCGGGGAGCTGTTTTTT.

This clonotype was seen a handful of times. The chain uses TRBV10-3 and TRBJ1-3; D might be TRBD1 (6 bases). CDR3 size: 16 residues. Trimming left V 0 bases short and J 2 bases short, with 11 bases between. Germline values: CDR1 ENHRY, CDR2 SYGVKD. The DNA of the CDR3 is TGTGCCATCAGTGAGTCGACGGGGGCAACTGGAAACACCATATATTTT. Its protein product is CAISESTGATGNTIYF.

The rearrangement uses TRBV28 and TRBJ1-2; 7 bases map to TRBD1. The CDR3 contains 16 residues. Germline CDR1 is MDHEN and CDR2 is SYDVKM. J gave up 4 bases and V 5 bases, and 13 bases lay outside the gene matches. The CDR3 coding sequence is TGTGCCAGCAGTCCCCGAGGGGGAGGGGGCGCCTATGGCTACACCTTC. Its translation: CASSPRGGGGAYGYTF.

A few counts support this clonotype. The CDR3 spells CASSSIYGTTSGFSAAGELFF. As DNA, the CDR3 is TGTGCCAGCAGCTCAATATATGGGACGACTAGCGGGTTCTCTGCCGCCGGGGAGCTGTTTTTT. This chain joins TRBV28 and TRBJ2-2; the match to TRBD2 covers 10 bases. J was trimmed by 6 bases and V by 6 bases; bases with no gene match: 25. The CDR3 has 21 amino acids. Germline assignment: CDR1 MDHEN and CDR2 SYDVKM.

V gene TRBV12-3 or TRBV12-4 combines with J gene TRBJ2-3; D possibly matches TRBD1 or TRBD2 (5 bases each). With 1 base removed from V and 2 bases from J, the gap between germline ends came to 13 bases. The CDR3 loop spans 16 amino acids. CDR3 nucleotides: TGTGCCAGCAGTTTAGGTCCAGGTGGGACCACAGATACGCAGTATTTT. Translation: CASSLGPGGTTDTQYF.

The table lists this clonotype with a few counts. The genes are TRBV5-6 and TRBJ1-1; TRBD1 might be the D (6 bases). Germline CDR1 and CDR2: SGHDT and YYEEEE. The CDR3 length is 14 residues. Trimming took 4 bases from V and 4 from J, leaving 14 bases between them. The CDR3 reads CASSRGSGATEAFF. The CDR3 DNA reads TGTGCCAGCAGCAGGGGGTCCGGGGCCACTGAAGCTTTCTTT.

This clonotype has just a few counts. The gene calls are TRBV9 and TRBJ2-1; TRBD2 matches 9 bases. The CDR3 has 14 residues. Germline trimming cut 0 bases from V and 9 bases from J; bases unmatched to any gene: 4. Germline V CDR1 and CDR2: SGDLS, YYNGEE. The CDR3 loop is CASSVAVAGAEQFF. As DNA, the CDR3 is TGTGCCAGCAGCGTAGCGGTAGCGGGAGCTGAGCAGTTCTTC.

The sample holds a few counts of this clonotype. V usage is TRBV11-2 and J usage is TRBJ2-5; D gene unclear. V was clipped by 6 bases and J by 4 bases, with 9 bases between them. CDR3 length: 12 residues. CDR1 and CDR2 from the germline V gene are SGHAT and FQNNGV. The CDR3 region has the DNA TGTGCCAGCAGGCGGCTAGGAGAGACCCAGTACTTC. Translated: CASRRLGETQYF. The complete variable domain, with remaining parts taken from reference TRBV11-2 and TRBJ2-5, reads EAGVAQSPRYKIIEKRQSVAFWCNPISGHATLYWYQQILGQGPKLLIQFQNNGVVDDSQLPKDRFSAERLKGVDSTLKIQPAKLEDSAVYLCASRRLGETQYFGPGTRLLVL.

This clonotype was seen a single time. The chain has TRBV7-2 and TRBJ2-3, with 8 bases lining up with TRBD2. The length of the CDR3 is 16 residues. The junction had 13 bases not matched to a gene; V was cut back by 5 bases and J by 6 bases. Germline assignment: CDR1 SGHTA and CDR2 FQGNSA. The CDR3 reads CASSLWRAGTRDTQYF. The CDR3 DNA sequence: TGTGCCAGCAGCCTCTGGAGAGCAGGGACTAGGGATACGCAGTATTTT.

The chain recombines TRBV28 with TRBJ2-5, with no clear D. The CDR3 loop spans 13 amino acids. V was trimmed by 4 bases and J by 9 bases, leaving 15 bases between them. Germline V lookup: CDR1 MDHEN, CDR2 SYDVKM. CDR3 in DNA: TGTGCCAGCAGTTGGCGGCGGAAGAAATCCCAGTACTTC. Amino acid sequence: CASSWRRKKSQYF.

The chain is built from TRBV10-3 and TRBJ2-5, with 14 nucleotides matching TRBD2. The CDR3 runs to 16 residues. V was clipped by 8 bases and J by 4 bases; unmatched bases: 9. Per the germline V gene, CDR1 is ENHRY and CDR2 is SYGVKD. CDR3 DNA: TGTGCCATCCGCGACCGACTAGCGGGAGGGGGAGAGACCCAGTACTTC. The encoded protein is CAIRDRLAGGGETQYF.